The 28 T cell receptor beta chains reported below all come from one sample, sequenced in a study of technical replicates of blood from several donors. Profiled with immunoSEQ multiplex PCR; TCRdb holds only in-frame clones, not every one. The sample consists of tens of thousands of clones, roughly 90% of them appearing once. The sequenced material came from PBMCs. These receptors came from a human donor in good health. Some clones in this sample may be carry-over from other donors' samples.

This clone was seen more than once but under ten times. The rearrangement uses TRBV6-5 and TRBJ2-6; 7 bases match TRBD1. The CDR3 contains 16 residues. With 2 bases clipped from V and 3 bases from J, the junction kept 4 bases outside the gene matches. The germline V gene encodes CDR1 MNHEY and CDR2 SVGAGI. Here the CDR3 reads CASSYNQGDGANVLTF. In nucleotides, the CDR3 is TGTGCCAGCAGTTACAATCAGGGGGATGGGGCCAACGTCCTGACTTTC.

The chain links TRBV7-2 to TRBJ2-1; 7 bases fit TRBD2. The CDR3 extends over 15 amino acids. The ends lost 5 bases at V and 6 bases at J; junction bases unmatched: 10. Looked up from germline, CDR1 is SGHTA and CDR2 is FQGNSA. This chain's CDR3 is CASSPGRGESNEQFF. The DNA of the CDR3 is TGTGCCAGCAGCCCGGGTCGGGGGGAGAGCAATGAGCAGTTCTTC.

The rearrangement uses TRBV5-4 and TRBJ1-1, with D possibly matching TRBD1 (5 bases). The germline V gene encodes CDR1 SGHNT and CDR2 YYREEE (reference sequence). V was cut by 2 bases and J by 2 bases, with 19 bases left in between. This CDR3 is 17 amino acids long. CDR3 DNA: TGTGCCAGCAGCTTTCCAGGGCGGCATGGAATTAACACTGAAGCTTTCTTT. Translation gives CASSFPGRHGINTEAFF.

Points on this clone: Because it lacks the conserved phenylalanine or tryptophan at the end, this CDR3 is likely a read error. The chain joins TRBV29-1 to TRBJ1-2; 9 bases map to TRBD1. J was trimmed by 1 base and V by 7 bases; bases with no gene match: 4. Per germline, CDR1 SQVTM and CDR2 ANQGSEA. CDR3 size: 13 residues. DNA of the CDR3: TGCAGCGCAGGGACAGGGCTTAACTATGGCTACACCTCC. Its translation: CSAGTGLNYGYTS.

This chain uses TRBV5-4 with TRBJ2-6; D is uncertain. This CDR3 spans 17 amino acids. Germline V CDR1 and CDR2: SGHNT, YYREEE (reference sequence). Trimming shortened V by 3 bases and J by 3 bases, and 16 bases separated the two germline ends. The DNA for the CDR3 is TGTGCCAGCAGCTCGATGACAAGTACGTTTGGGGCCAACGTCCTGACTTTC. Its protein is CASSSMTSTFGANVLTF.

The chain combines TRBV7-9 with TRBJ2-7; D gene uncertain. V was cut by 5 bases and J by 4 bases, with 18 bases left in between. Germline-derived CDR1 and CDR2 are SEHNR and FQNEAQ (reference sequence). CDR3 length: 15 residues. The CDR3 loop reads CASSQSVGSLYEQYF. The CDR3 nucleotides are TGTGCCAGCAGCCAAAGTGTCGGTTCATTGTACGAGCAGTACTTC.

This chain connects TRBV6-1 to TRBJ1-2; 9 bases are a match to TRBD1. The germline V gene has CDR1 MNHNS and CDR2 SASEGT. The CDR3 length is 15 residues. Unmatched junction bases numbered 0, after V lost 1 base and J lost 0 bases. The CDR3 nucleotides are TGTGCCAGCAGTGAAGACAGGGGGCCTAACTATGGCTACACCTTC. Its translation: CASSEDRGPNYGYTF.

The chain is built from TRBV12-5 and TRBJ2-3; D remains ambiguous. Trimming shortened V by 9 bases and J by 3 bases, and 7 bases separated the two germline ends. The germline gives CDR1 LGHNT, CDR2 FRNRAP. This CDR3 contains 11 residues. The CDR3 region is CASRVTDTQYF. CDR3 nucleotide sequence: TGTGCTAGCCGGGTTACAGATACGCAGTATTTT.

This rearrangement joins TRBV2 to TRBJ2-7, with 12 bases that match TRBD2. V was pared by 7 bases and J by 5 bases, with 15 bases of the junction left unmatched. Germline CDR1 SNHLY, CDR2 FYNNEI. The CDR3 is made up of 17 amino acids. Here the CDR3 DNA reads TGTGCCAGCATGCCTAGCGGGAGGGCCCCCACTCGCCACGAGCAGTACTTC. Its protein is CASMPSGRAPTRHEQYF.

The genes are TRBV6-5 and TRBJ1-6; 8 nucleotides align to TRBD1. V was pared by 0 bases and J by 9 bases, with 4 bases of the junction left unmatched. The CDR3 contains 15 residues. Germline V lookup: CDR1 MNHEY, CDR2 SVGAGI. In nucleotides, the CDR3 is TGTGCCAGCAGTTACTCAGGACAGGGTGCTTCACCCCTCCACTTT. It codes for CASSYSGQGASPLHF.

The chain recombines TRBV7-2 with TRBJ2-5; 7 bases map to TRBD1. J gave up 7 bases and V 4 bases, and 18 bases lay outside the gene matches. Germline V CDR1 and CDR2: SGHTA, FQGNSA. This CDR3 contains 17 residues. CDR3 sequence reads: CASSSAGDRARSATQYF. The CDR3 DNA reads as TGTGCCAGCAGCTCTGCTGGTGACAGGGCCCGCTCGGCGACCCAGTACTTC.

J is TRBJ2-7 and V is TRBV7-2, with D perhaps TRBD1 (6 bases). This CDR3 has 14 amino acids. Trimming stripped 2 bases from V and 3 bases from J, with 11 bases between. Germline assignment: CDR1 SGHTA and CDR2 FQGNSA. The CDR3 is CASSLTGSGYEQYF. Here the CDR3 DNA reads TGTGCCAGCAGCTTAACAGGGTCGGGCTACGAGCAGTACTTC.

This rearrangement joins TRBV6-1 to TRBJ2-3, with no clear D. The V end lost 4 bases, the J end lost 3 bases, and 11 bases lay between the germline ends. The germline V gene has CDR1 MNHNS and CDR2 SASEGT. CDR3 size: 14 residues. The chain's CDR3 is CASSVPSSTDTQYF. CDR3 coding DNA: TGTGCCAGCAGTGTTCCCTCTAGTACAGATACGCAGTATTTT.

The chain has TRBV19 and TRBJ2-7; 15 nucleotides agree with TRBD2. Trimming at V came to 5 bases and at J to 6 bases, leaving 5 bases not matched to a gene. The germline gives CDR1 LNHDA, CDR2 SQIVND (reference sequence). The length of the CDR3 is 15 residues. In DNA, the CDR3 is TGTGCCAGTAGTGCGGGACTAGCGGGAGGAGTCGAGCAGTACTTC. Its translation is CASSAGLAGGVEQYF.

CDR3 protein: CASSGTGTSGYNEQFF. The DNA of the CDR3 is TGCGCCAGCAGCGGAACAGGGACTAGCGGCTACAATGAGCAGTTCTTC. This chain connects TRBV5-1 to TRBJ2-1; 11 nucleotides match TRBD2. V dropped 4 bases and J dropped 3; count of bases not matched to a gene: 6. CDR1 and CDR2 (germline): SGHRS, YFSETQ. The CDR3 is 16 amino acids. Full variable domain (rest looked up from reference TRBV5-1 and TRBJ2-1): KAGVTQTPRYLIKTRGQQVTLSCSPISGHRSVSWYQQTPGQGLQFLFEYFSETQRNKGNFPGRFSGRQFSNSRSEMNVSTLELGDSALYLCASSGTGTSGYNEQFFGPGTRLTVL.

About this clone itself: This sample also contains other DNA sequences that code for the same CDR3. CDR3 loop: CASSDSAGGPNEQFF. CDR3 sequence (DNA): TGTGCCAGCAGTGACTCAGCGGGGGGGCCCAATGAGCAGTTCTTC. V usage is TRBV6-4 and J usage is TRBJ2-1; 10 nucleotides agree with TRBD2. The CDR3 runs 15 residues. Trimming at V came to 0 bases and at J to 6 bases, leaving 2 bases not matched to a gene. Germline V CDR1 and CDR2: MRHNA, SNTAGT.

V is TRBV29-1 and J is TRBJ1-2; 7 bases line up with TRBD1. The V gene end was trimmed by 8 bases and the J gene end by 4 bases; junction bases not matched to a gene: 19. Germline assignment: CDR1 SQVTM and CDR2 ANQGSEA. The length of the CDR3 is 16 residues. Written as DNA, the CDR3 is TGCAGCTCGTGGGGAGGACAGGCGCCCTCGGGCTATGGCTACACCTTC. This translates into CSSWGGQAPSGYGYTF.

Here the CDR3 reads CASSRPSSGRGETQYF. DNA for the CDR3: TGTGCCAGCAGCCGTCCCTCTAGCGGGAGAGGAGAGACCCAGTACTTC. This chain joins TRBV7-9 and TRBJ2-5, with 10 bases aligning to TRBD2. J gave up 4 bases and V 5 bases, and 10 bases lay outside the gene matches. The CDR3 runs 16 residues. In germline, CDR1 is SEHNR, CDR2 FQNEAQ (reference sequence).

The CDR3 region has the DNA TGTGCCAGCAGTGATAACAGGGATGGTGAGCAGTTCTTC. This codes for CASSDNRDGEQFF. The chain recombines TRBV2 with TRBJ2-1, with D tentatively TRBD1 (6 bases). This CDR3 contains 13 residues. The V and J ends lost 3 bases and 9 bases respectively, with 12 bases between them. Germline CDR1 is SNHLY and CDR2 is FYNNEI. The full variable domain, rest sourced from reference TRBV2 and TRBJ2-1, is EPEVTQTPSHQVTQMGQEVILRCVPISNHLYFYWYRQILGQKVEFLVSFYNNEISEKSEIFDDQFSVERPDGSNFTLKIRSTKLEDSAMYFCASSDNRDGEQFFGPGTRLTVL.

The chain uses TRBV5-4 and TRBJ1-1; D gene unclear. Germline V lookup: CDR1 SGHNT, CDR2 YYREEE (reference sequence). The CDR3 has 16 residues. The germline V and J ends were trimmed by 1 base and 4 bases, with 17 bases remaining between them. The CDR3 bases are TGTGCCAGCAGCTTGTTTGCACGGAGGCTTAGCACTGAAGCTTTCTTT. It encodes CASSLFARRLSTEAFF. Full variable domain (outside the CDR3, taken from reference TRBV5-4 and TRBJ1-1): ETGVTQSPTHLIKTRGQQVTLRCSSQSGHNTVSWYQQALGQGPQFIFQYYREEENGRGNFPPRFSGLQFPNYSSELNVNALELDDSALYLCASSLFARRLSTEAFFGQGTRLTVV.

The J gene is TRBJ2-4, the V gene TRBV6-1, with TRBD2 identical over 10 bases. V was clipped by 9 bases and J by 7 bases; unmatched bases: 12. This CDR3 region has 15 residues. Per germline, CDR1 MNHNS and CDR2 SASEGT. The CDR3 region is CASSPFTSGKNIQYF. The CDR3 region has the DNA TGTGCCAGTTCCCCCTTTACTAGCGGGAAGAACATTCAGTACTTC.

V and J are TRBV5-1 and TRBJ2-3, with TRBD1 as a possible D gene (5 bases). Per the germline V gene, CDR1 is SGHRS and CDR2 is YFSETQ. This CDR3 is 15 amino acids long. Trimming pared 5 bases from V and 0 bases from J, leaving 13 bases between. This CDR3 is CASRKTVISTDTQYF. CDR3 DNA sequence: TGCGCCAGCAGAAAGACAGTCATTAGCACAGATACGCAGTATTTT.

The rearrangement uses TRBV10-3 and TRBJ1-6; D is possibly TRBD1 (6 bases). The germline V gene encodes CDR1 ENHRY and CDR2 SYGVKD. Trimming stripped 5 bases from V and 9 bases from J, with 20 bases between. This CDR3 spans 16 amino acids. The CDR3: CAISSGTPRTGSPLHF. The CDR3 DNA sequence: TGTGCCATCAGTTCCGGGACACCCAGGACGGGTTCACCCCTCCACTTT.

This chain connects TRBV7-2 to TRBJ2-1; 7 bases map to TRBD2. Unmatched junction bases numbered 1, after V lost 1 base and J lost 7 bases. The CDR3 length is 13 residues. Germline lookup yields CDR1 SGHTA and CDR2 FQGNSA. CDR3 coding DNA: TGTGCCAGCAGCTTAGACGGGAGGAATGAGCAGTTCTTC. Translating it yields CASSLDGRNEQFF.

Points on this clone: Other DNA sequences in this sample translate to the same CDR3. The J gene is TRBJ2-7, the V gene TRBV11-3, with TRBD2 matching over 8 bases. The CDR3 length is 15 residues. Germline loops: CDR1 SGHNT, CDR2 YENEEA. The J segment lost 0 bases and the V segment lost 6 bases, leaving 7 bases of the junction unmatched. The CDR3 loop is CASSKSGSSSYEQYF. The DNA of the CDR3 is TGTGCCAGCAGTAAGAGCGGGAGCAGCTCCTACGAGCAGTACTTC.

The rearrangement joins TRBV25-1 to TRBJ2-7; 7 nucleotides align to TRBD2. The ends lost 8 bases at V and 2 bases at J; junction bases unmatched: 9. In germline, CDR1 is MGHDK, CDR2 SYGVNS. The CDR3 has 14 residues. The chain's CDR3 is CASSTGGPTYEQYF. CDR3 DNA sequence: TGTGCCAGCTCGACGGGAGGCCCTACCTACGAGCAGTACTTC.

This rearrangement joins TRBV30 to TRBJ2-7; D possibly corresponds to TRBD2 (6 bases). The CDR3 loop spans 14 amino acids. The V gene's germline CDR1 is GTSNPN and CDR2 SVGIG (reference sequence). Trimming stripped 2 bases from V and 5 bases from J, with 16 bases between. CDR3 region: CAWSLGGMGDEQYF. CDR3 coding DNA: TGTGCCTGGAGTCTGGGGGGTATGGGGGACGAGCAGTACTTC.

This chain's CDR3 is CASRDLGVSHYNEQFF. In nucleotides, the CDR3 is TGTGCCAGCCGTGATCTAGGAGTCTCCCATTACAATGAGCAGTTCTTC. The rearrangement uses TRBV19 and TRBJ2-1, with D unresolved. Germline CDR1 reads LNHDA; CDR2 reads SQIVND (reference sequence). Trimming took 9 bases from V and 4 from J, leaving 22 bases between them. There are 16 residues in the CDR3.